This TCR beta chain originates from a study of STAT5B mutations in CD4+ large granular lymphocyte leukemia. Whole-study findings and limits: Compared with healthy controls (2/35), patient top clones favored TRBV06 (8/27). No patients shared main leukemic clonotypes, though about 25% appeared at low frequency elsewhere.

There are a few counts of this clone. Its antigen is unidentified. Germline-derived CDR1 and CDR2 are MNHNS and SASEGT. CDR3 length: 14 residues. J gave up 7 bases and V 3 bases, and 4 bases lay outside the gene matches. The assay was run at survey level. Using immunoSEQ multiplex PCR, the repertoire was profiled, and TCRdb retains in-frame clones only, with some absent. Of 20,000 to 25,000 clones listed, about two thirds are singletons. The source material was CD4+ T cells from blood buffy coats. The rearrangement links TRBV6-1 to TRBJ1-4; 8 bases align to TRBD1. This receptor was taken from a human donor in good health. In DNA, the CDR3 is TGTGCCAGCAGTGAGGACAGGGATAGTGAAAAACTGTTTTTT. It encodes CASSEDRDSEKLFF.